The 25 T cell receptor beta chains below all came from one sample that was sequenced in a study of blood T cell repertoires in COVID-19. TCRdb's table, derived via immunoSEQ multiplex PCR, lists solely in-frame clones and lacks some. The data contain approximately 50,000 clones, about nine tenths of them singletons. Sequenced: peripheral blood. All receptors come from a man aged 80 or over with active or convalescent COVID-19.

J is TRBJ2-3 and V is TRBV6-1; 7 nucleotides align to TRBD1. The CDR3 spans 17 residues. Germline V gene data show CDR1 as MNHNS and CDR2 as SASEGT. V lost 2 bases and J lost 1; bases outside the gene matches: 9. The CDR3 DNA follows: TGTGCCAGCAGTGAATGGTTACAGGGGATTGGCACAGATACGCAGTATTTT. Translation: CASSEWLQGIGTDTQYF.

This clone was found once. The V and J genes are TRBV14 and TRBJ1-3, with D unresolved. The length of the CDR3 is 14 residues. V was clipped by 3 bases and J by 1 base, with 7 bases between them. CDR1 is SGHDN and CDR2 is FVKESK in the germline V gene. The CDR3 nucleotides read TGTGCCAGCAGCCAGAGGGTGTCTGGAAACACCATATATTTT. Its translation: CASSQRVSGNTIYF.

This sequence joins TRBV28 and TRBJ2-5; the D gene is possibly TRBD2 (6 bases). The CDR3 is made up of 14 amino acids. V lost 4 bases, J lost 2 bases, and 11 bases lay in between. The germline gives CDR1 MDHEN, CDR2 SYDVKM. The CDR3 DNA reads TGTGCCAGCAGTTCCGGGGGTGGTCAAGAGACCCAGTACTTC. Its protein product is CASSSGGGQETQYF.

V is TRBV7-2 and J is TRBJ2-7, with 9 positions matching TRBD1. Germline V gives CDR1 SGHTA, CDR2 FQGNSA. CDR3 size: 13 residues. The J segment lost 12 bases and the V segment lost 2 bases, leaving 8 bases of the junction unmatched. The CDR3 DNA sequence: TGTGCCAGCAGCTTATCGAGGACAGGGGCCCTGTACTTC. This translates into CASSLSRTGALYF.

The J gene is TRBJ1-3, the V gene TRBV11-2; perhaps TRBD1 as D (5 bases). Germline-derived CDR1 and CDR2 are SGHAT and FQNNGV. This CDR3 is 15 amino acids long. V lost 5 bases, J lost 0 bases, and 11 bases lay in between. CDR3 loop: CASSLRQSSGNTIYF. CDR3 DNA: TGTGCCAGCAGCCTTCGACAGTCCTCTGGAAACACCATATATTTT.

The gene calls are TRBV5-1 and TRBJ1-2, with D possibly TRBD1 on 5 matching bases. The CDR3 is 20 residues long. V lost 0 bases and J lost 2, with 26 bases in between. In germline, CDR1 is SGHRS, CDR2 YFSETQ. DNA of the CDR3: TGCGCCAGCAGCTTGGGTGGGTCATTGGCAGGGTCGCGATGGAACTATGGCTACACCTTC. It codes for CASSLGGSLAGSRWNYGYTF. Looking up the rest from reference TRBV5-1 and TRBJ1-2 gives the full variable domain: KAGVTQTPRYLIKTRGQQVTLSCSPISGHRSVSWYQQTPGQGLQFLFEYFSETQRNKGNFPGRFSGRQFSNSRSEMNVSTLELGDSALYLCASSLGGSLAGSRWNYGYTFGSGTRLTVV.

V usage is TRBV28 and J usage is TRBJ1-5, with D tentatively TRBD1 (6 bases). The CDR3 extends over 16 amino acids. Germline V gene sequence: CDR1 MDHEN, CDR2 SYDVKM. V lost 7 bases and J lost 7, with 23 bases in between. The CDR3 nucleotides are TGTGCCAGCAACCTTATCTGGGGGCAGGGGAAACAGCCCCAGCATTTT. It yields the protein CASNLIWGQGKQPQHF.

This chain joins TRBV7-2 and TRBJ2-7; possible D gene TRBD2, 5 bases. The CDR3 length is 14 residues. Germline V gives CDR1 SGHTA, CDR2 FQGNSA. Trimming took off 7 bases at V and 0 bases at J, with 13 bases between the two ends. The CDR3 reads CASIPSRSSYEQYF. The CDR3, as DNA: TGTGCCAGCATCCCTAGCCGTAGCTCCTACGAGCAGTACTTC.

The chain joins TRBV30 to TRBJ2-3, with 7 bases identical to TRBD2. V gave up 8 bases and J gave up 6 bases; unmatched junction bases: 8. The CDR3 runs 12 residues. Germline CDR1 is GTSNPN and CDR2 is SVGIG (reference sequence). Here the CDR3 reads CARDRRGDTQYF. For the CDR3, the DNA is TGTGCCCGGGACCGGCGGGGGGATACGCAGTATTTT.

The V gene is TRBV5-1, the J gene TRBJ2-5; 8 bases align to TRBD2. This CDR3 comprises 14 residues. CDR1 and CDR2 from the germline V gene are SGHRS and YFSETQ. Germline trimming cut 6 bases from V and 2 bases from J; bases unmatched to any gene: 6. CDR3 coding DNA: TGCGCCAGCATCGGCGGGGGGATTCAAGAGACCCAGTACTTC. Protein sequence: CASIGGGIQETQYF.

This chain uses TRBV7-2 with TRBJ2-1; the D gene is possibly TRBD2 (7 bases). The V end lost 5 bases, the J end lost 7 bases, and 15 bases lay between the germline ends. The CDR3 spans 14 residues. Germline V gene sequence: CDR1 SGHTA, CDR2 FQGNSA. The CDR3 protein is CASSPRGAGNEQFF. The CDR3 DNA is TGTGCCAGCAGCCCCCGGGGGGCCGGAAATGAGCAGTTCTTC.

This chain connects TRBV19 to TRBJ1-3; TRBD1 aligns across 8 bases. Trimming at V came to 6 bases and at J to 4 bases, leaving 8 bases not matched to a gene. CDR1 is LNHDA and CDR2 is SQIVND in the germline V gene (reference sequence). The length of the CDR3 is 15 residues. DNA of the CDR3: TGTGCCAGTAGCCGGAACCGGGACAGGGGAAACACCATATATTTT. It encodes CASSRNRDRGNTIYF.

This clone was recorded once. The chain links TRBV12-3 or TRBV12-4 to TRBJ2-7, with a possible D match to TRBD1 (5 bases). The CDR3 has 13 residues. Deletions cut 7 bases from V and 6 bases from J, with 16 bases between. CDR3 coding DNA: TGTGCCAGCACCGAGACAGTAACGGGCGAGCAGTACTTC. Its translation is CASTETVTGEQYF.

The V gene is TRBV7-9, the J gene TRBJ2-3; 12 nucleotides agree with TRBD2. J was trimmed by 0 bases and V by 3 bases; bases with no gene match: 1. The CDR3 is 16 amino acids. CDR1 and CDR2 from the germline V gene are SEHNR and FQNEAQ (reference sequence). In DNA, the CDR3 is TGTGCCAGCAGCTTCGGACTAGCGGGGAGCACAGATACGCAGTATTTT. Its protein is CASSFGLAGSTDTQYF.

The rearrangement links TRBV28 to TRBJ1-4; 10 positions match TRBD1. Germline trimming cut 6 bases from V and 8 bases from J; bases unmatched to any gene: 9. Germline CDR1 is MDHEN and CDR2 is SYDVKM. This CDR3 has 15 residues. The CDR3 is CASSLPGTGAEKLFF. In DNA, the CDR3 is TGTGCCAGCAGCCTACCCGGGACAGGGGCCGAAAAACTGTTTTTT.

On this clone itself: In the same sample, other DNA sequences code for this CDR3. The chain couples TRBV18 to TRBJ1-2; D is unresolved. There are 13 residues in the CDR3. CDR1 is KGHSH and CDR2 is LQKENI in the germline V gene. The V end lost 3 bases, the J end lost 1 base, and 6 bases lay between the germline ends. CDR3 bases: TGTGCCAGCTCACCGGAGGGTAACTATGGCTACACCTTC. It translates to CASSPEGNYGYTF.

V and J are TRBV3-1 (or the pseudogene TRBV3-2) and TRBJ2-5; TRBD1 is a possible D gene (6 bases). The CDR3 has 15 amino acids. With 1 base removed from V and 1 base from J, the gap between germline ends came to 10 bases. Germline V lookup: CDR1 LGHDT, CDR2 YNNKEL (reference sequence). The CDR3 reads CASSQGQQGQETQYF. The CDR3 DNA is TGTGCCAGCAGCCAAGGACAACAGGGCCAAGAGACCCAGTACTTC.

The CDR3 DNA reads TGTGCCTGGAGCCGGAGGGTGCGGGGGGAGCAGTTCTTC. Residues: CAWSRRVRGEQFF. The chain carries TRBV30 and TRBJ2-1, with 7 bases aligning to TRBD2. Losses at the gene ends were 3 bases for V and 10 bases for J; bases not matched to a gene: 9. The CDR3 covers 13 residues. From germline, CDR1 is GTSNPN and CDR2 SVGIG (reference sequence).

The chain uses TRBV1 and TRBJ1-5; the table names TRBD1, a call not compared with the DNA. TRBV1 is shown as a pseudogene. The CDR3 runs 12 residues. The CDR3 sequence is CTSSVNNQPQHF. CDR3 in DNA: TGCACCAGCAGCGTCAACAATCAGCCCCAGCATTTT.

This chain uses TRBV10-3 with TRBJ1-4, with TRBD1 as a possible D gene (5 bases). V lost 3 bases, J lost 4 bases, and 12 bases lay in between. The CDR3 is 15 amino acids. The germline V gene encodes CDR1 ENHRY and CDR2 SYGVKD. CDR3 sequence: CAISEGQGFNEKLFF. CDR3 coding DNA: TGTGCCATCAGTGAAGGTCAGGGTTTTAATGAAAAACTGTTTTTT.

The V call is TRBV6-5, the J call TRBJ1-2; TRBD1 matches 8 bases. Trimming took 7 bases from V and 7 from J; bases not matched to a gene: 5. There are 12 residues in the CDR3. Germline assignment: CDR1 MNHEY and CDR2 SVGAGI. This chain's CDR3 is CASTRTGPGYTF. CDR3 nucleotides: TGTGCCAGCACCAGGACAGGGCCTGGCTACACCTTC.

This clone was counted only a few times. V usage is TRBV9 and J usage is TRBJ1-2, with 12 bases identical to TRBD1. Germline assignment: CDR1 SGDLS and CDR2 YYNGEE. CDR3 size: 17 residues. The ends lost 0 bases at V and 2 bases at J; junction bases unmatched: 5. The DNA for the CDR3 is TGTGCCAGCAGCGTAGGATGGGACAGGGGGCCCAACTATGGCTACACCTTC. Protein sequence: CASSVGWDRGPNYGYTF. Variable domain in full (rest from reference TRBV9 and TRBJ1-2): DSGVTQTPKHLITATGQRVTLRCSPRSGDLSVYWYQQSLDQGLQFLIQYYNGEERAKGNILERFSAQQFPDLHSELNLSSLELGDSALYFCASSVGWDRGPNYGYTFGSGTRLTVV.

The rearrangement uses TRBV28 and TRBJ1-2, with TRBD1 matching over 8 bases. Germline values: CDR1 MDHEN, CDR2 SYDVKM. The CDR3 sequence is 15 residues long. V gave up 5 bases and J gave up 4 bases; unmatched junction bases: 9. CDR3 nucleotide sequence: TGTGCCAGCAGTCCTGATTCGGGACAGGTCTATGGCTACACCTTC. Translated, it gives CASSPDSGQVYGYTF.

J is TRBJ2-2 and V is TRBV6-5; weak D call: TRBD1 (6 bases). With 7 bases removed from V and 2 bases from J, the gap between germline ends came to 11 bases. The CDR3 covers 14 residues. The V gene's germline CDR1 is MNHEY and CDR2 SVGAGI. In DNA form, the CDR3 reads TGTGCCAGCATGGCAGGGGTAAACACCGGGGAGCTGTTTTTT. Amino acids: CASMAGVNTGELFF.

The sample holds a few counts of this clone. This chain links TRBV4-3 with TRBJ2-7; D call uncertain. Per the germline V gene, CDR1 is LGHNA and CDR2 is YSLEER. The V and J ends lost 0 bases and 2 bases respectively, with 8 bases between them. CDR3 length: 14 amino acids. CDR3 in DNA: TGCGCCAGCAGCCAAGAATTCGGAGCCTACGAGCAGTACTTC. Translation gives CASSQEFGAYEQYF.